This T cell receptor beta chain was documented in a study of CXCR3-negative and CXCR3-positive naive CD8 T cells. Researchers prepared the TRB cDNA libraries using 5' RACE with UMI labels. TCRdb reanalyzed the 5' RACE reads, giving one entry per CDR3 protein sequence and no DNA. This listing includes over 70,000 distinct CDR3 sequences. The germline V gene has CDR1 SGHRS and CDR2 YFSETQ. CDR3 length: 15 amino acids. Study results and caveats: Each naive subset displayed comparably high diversity, whereas memory CD8+ cells displayed much lower diversity. CXCR3 expression dropped partially after cryopreservation, and most assays relied on fresh PBMCs. Researchers report that CXCR3-positive naive cells carry more hydrophobic TRB CDR3s than CXCR3-negative naive cells.

A word on this clonotype: No antigen is known for it.

The sequence was obtained from a human donor in good health. Some clones in this sample may be carry-over from other donors' samples. The rearrangement uses TRBV5-1 and TRBJ2-7; TCRdb calls TRBD1, which cannot be checked without DNA. Input material: naive CXCR3+ CD8+ T cells from blood. Subset of the sample: CD45RO-CCR7+CD27+CD95- naive CD8+ T cells expressing CXCR3 (TNR3+). The CDR3 region is CASSLTGRGPYEQYF. The variable domain in full, completed from reference TRBV5-1 and TRBJ2-7, reads KAGVTQTPRYLIKTRGQQVTLSCSPISGHRSVSWYQQTPGQGLQFLFEYFSETQRNKGNFPGRFSGRQFSNSRSEMNVSTLELGDSALYLCASSLTGRGPYEQYFGPGTRLTVT.